This T cell receptor beta chain was recorded in a study of regulatory T cells in long-lasting Graves disease. Library construction for TCR beta used iRepertoire HTBI primers and Arm-PCR of CDR3 regions. In the authors' methods: Samples jointly harbored about 65 TRBV and approximately 15 TRBJ segments. TCRdb reprocessed the multiplex PCR reads with MiXCR, giving one entry per CDR3 protein. These V and J calls originate from TCRdb's pipeline instead of the authors' own analysis. Among about 610,000 distinct CDR3 sequences, 16% were seen once, and the ten largest hold around 11%. Study findings and constraints: Study of thyroid tissue was not done, with only peripheral blood studied.

As concerns this clonotype: Its antigen is not known. A read error may account for a junction end that differs from germline.

This sample's time point: newly diagnosed GD, antithyroid drugs for less than 3 months. Extracted RNA from PBMCs served as the source of the TCR library. The same specimen was also included in a second study, on T cells in Graves' hyperthyroidism and ophthalmopathy. That investigation notes: Primed by the HTBI set, a first-round RT-PCR was run on the TCR CDR3. Researchers found most expanded thyroid clonotypes above 0.001 in blood as well.

The sequenced sample was peripheral blood mononuclear cells (PBMCs), obtained at new diagnosis, from a patient treated with antithyroid drugs. This receptor was obtained from a young man with Graves disease.

Here the CDR3 DNA reads TGTGCCAGCAGTACAGACAGCTTCAGCTCGTCGGTGAATAACTATGGCTGCACCTTC. Translating gives CASSTDSFSSSVNNYGCTF. V gene TRBV6-1 combines with J gene TRBJ1-2; weak D call: TRBD1 (5 bases). CDR1 MNHNS and CDR2 SASEGT come from the germline V gene. The CDR3 consists of 19 residues.